Shown below are 7 T cell receptor beta chains from a single sample sequenced in a study of blood T cell repertoires in COVID-19. The repertoire was sequenced with immunoSEQ multiplex PCR; TCRdb's copy has only in-frame clones and lacks some. The sample yields 150,000 to 200,000 clones, roughly nine tenths seen once. Sequencing was done on a sample of peripheral blood. The receptors shown here come from a man between 60 and 75 years old with active or convalescent COVID-19.

With respect to this clone: At one end the junction does not follow the germline gene, possibly because of a read error. This chain connects TRBV20-1 to TRBJ2-5; perhaps TRBD2 as D (5 bases). Germline CDR1 and CDR2: DFQATT and SNEGSKA (reference sequence). This CDR3 spans 10 amino acids. The CDR3 protein is CSARSDWVDF. CDR3 in DNA: TGCAGTGCTAGATCGGACTGGGTAGACTTC.

The chain employs TRBV19 and TRBJ2-3; D is uncertain. The germline V gene encodes CDR1 LNHDA and CDR2 SQIVND (reference sequence). Trimming pared 4 bases from V and 3 bases from J, leaving 14 bases between. The CDR3 spans 15 residues. CDR3 DNA: TGTGCCAGTAGTACCGGCGGCCTCGGTACAGATACGCAGTATTTT. It yields the protein CASSTGGLGTDTQYF. Filled out from reference TRBV19 and TRBJ2-3, the complete variable domain reads DGGITQSPKYLFRKEGQNVTLSCEQNLNHDAMYWYRQDPGQGLRLIYYSQIVNDFQKGDIAEGYSVSREKKESFPLTVTSAQKNPTAFYLCASSTGGLGTDTQYFGPGTRLTVL.

The table lists this clone with a few counts. In nucleotides, the CDR3 is TGTGCCACCAGCAGAGAATTCTCTGCAACTAATGAAAAACTGTTTTTT. This translates into CATSREFSATNEKLFF. The gene calls are TRBV15 and TRBJ1-4; D uncertain. The length of the CDR3 is 16 residues. The germline CDR1 and CDR2 sequences are LNHNV and YYDKDF (reference sequence). V shed 0 bases and J shed 0 bases, with 8 bases lying between them.

The V call is TRBV11-2, the J call TRBJ2-1; TRBD1 aligns across 10 bases. V gave up 2 bases and J gave up 10 bases; unmatched junction bases: 11. The germline V gene encodes CDR1 SGHAT and CDR2 FQNNGV. CDR3 length: 16 residues. CDR3 DNA: TGTGCCAGCAGCTTAAGACTCCGACAGGGGGCTTCGGAGCAGTTCTTC. As protein: CASSLRLRQGASEQFF. The full variable domain, completed using reference TRBV11-2 and TRBJ2-1, is EAGVAQSPRYKIIEKRQSVAFWCNPISGHATLYWYQQILGQGPKLLIQFQNNGVVDDSQLPKDRFSAERLKGVDSTLKIQPAKLEDSAVYLCASSLRLRQGASEQFFGPGTRLTVL.

This chain connects TRBV19 to TRBJ1-2, with TRBD1 matching over 8 bases. This CDR3 has 13 amino acids. In germline, CDR1 is LNHDA, CDR2 SQIVND (reference sequence). J lost 2 bases, V lost 10 bases, and 6 bases had no gene match. The CDR3 nucleotides are TGTGCCATAGGACAGGGCGAAAACTATGGCTACACCTTC. Amino acid sequence: CAIGQGENYGYTF.

In its sample, this clone was seen once. This chain uses TRBV19 with TRBJ2-1, with no clear D. V lost 3 bases, J lost 4 bases, and 4 bases lay in between. In germline, CDR1 is LNHDA, CDR2 SQIVND (reference sequence). The CDR3 consists of 12 residues. CDR3 DNA sequence: TGTGCCAGTAGTATGAGATACAATGAGCAGTTCTTC. Encoded protein: CASSMRYNEQFF.

The gene calls are TRBV12-3 or TRBV12-4 and TRBJ1-1; D might be TRBD1 (5 bases). Between the trimmed V and J ends, which lost 6 bases and 5 bases, there was a span of 13 bases. CDR3 size: 13 residues. CDR3 nucleotides: TGTGCCAGCAGATCACAGGTTCTGACTGAAGCTTTCTTT. Translation: CASRSQVLTEAFF.